Reported below is one T cell receptor beta chain. The CDR3 length is 17 residues. The germline CDR1 and CDR2 sequences are SGHVS and FQNEAQ. V was clipped by 5 bases and J by 2 bases; unmatched bases: 11. The source of the sample is a study of blood T cell repertoires in COVID-19. Source study methods: Quantification of nucleated cells was approximated via reference gene primer amplification. The data were produced by immunoSEQ multiplex PCR, yet TCRdb's version contains in-frame clones alone and is incomplete. Clone size and the V and J calls come from that table; the DNA yielded D and trimming. The table lists about 250,000 clones, approximately 85% of them singletons.

The chain uses TRBV7-8 and TRBJ2-5; 10 nucleotides match TRBD2. This clonotype originated in a man over 45 with active or convalescent COVID-19. The specimen was peripheral blood. The CDR3 DNA follows: TGTGCCAGCAGCGAAAGACCCACTAGCGGGACTCAAGAGACCCAGTACTTC. Encoded protein: CASSERPTSGTQETQYF.